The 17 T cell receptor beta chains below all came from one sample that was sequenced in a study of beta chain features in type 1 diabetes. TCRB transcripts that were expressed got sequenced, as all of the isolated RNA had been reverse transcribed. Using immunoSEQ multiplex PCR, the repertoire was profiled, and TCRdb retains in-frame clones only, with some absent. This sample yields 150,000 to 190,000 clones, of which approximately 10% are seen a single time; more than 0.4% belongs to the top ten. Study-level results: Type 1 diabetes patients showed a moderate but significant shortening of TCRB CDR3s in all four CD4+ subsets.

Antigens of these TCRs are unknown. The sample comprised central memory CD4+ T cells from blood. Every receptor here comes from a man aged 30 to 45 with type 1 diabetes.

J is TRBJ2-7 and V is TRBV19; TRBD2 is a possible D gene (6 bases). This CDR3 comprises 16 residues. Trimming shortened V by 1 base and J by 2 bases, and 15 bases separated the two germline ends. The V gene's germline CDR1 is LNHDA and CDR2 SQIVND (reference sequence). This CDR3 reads CASSIGAGTHPYEQYF. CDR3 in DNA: TGTGCCAGTAGTATAGGCGCCGGGACTCACCCCTACGAGCAGTACTTC.

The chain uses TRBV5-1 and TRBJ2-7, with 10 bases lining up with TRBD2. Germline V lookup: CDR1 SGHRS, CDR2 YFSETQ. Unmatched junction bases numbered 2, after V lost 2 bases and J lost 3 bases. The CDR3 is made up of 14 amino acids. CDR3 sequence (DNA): TGCGCCAGCAGCTTAGCGGGAGGGGACTACGAGCAGTACTTC. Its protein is CASSLAGGDYEQYF.

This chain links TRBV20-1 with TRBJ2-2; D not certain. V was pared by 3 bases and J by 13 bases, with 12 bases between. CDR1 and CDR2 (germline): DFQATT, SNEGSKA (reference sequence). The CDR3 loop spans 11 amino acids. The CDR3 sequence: CSASRLEGLFF. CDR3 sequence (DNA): TGCAGTGCTAGCAGACTGGAAGGGCTGTTTTTT.

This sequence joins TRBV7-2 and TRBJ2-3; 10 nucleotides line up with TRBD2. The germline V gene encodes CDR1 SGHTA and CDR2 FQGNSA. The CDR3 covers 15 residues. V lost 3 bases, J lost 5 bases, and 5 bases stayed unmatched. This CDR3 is CASSFGAGGRDTQYF. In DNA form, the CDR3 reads TGTGCCAGCAGCTTTGGAGCGGGAGGGCGAGATACGCAGTATTTT.

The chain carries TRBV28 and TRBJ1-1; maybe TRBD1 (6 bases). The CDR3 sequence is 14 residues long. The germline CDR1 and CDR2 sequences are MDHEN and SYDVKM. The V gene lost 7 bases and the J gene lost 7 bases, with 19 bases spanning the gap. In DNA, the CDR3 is TGTGCCAGCAACTTTAATCAGGGGCGCGTTGAAGCTTTCTTT. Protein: CASNFNQGRVEAFF.

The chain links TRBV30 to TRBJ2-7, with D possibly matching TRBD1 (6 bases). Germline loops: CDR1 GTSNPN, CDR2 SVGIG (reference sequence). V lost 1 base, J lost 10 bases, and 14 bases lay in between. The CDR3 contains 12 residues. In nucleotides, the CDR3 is TGTGCCTGGAGTGGGGGAGCCAGGGGACAGTACTTC. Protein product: CAWSGGARGQYF.

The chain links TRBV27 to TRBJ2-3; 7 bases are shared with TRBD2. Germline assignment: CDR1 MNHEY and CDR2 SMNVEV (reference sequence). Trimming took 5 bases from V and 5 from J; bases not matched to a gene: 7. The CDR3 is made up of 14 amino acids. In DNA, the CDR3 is TGTGCCAGCAGTAGCCCGGGACTAAGAGATACGCAGTATTTT. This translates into CASSSPGLRDTQYF.

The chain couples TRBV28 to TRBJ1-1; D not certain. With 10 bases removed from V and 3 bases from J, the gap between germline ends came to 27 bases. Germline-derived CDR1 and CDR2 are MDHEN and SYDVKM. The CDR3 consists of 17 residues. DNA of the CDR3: TGTGCCACCACACCCAAAGCCGGTCCCGGGAGGCACACTGAAGCTTTCTTT. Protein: CATTPKAGPGRHTEAFF.

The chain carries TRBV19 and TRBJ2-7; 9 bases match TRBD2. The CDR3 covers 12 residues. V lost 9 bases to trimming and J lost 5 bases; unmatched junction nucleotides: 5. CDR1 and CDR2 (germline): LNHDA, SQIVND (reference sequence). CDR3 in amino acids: CASGSGRDEQYF. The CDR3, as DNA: TGTGCCAGCGGTAGCGGGAGAGACGAGCAGTACTTC.

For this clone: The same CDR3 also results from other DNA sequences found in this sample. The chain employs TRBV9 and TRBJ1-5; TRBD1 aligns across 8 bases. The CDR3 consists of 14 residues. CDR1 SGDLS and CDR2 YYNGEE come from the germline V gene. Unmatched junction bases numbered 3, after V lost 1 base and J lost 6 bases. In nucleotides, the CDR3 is TGTGCCAGCAGCGTATCAGGGGGCGGTCAGCCCCAGCATTTT. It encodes CASSVSGGGQPQHF.

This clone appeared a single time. This CDR3 reads CASSQDFRRASSHEQYF. The CDR3 nucleotides are TGCGCCAGCAGCCAAGATTTCCGGAGGGCCTCGTCTCACGAGCAGTACTTC. The chain employs TRBV4-1 and TRBJ2-7; possible D gene TRBD2, 6 bases. Trimming shortened V by 0 bases and J by 5 bases, and 20 bases separated the two germline ends. Looked up from germline, CDR1 is MGHRA and CDR2 is YSYEKL. CDR3 size: 17 residues.

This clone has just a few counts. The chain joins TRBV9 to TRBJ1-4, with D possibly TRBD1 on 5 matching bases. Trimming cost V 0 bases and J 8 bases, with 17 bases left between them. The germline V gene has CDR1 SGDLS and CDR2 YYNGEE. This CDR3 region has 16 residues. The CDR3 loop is CASSVAGRDFGEKLFF. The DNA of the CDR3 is TGTGCCAGCAGCGTAGCTGGGAGGGACTTTGGGGAAAAACTGTTTTTT.

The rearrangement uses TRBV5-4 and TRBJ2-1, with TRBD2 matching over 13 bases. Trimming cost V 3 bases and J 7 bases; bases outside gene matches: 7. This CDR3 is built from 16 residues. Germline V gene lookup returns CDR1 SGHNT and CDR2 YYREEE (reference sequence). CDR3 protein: CASSSSTSGRSNEQFF. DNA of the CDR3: TGTGCCAGCAGCTCGTCGACTAGCGGGAGGTCAAATGAGCAGTTCTTC.

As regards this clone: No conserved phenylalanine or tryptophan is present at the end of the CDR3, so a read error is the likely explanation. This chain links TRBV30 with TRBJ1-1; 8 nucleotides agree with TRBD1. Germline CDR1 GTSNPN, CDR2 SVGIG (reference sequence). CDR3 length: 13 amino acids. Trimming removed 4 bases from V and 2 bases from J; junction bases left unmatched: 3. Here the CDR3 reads CAWNPGGNTEAFS. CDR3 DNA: TGTGCCTGGAACCCAGGGGGCAACACTGAAGCTTTCTCT.

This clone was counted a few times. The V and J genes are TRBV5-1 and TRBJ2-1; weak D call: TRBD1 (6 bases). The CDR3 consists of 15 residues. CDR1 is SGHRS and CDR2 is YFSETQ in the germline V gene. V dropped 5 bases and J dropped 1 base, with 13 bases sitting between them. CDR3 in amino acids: CASRIGQGSYNEQFF. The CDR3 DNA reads TGCGCCAGCAGGATTGGTCAGGGGTCCTACAATGAGCAGTTCTTC.

CDR3 loop: CASSLGGGTDTQYF. CDR3 in DNA: TGTGCCAGCAGTTTGGGGGGAGGAACAGATACGCAGTATTTT. The chain recombines TRBV28 with TRBJ2-3; perhaps TRBD2 as D (6 bases). Germline CDR1 MDHEN, CDR2 SYDVKM. Trimming cost V 3 bases and J 3 bases, with 10 bases left between them. The CDR3 loop spans 14 amino acids.

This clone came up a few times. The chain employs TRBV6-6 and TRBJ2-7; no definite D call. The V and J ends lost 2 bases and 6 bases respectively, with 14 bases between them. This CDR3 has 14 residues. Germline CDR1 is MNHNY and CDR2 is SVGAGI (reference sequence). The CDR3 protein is CASSYPYRPGEQYF. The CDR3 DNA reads TGTGCCAGCAGTTACCCGTACCGCCCCGGCGAGCAGTACTTC.